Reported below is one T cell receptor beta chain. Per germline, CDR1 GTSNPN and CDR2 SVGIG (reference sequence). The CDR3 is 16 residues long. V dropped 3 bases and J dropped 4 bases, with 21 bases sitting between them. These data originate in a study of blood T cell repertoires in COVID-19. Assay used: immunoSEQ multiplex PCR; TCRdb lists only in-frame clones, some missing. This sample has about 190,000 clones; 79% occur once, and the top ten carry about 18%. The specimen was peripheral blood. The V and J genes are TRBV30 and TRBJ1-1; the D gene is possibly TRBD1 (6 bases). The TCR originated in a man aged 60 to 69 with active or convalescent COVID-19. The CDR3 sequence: CAWSRGAGAMSTEAFF. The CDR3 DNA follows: TGTGCCTGGAGCCGTGGGGCGGGGGCAATGAGCACTGAAGCTTTCTTT.